The 2 T cell receptor beta chains in this list originate from one sample, sequenced in a study of T cell clones after liver transplantation. The protocol was immunoSEQ multiplex PCR, while the TCRdb copy is restricted to in-frame clones and leaves out a portion. The repertoire holds more than 95,000 clones, with 75% to 85% as singletons. Material: CD4+ T cells from blood, obtained before liver transplant. These receptors all come from a human donor who received a liver transplant.

The V call is TRBV19, the J call TRBJ1-1; D remains ambiguous. The germline V gene encodes CDR1 LNHDA and CDR2 SQIVND (reference sequence). This CDR3 region has 15 residues. The V and J ends lost 10 bases and 2 bases respectively, with 20 bases between them. The CDR3 nucleotides read TGTGCCACCAGTAAGGCCGACACCTTTAACACTGAAGCTTTCTTT. Translating gives CATSKADTFNTEAFF. Full variable domain (outside the CDR3, taken from reference TRBV19 and TRBJ1-1): DGGITQSPKYLFRKEGQNVTLSCEQNLNHDAMYWYRQDPGQGLRLIYYSQIVNDFQKGDIAEGYSVSREKKESFPLTVTSAQKNPTAFYLCATSKADTFNTEAFFGQGTRLTVV.

J is TRBJ1-5 and V is TRBV4-2, with D possibly matching TRBD1 (5 bases). The CDR3 runs 18 residues. Germline V CDR1 and CDR2: LGHNA, YNFKEQ. The germline V and J ends were trimmed by 2 bases and 0 bases, with 17 bases remaining between them. CDR3 amino acids: CASSQHSQGTYSNQPQHF. The DNA for the CDR3 is TGTGCCAGCAGCCAACATAGCCAGGGAACTTATAGCAATCAGCCCCAGCATTTT.